This is a list of T cell receptor beta chains from one sample in a study of blood T cell repertoires in COVID-19. TCRdb's table, derived via immunoSEQ multiplex PCR, lists solely in-frame clones and lacks some. The sample carries 80,000 or so clones, more than 75% recorded once. The source material was peripheral blood. Receptors originate from a woman aged 55-75 years with acute or convalescent COVID-19. Both conserved end residues are part of each CDR3. D genes are given only for firm matches. The size entry is marked missing in some rows and otherwise reads once, few, many or a size class.

d_call: .; v_call: TRBV2; clone_size: .; j_call: TRBJ1-1; cdr3_nt: TGTGCCAGCACCCCAAGGGGCACTGAAGCTTTCTTT; cdr3_aa: CASTPRGTEAFF
d_call: .; v_call: TRBV18; clone_size: .; j_call: TRBJ1-2; cdr3_nt: TGTGCCAGCTCACCGAGGGATAGCTATGGCTACACCTTC; cdr3_aa: CASSPRDSYGYTF
d_call: .; v_call: TRBV3-1/TRBV3-2; clone_size: .; j_call: TRBJ2-7; cdr3_nt: TGTGCCAGCAGCCAAGATTTCTCTGTGTTGGAGCAGTACTTC; cdr3_aa: CASSQDFSVLEQYF
d_call: TRBD2; v_call: TRBV3-1/TRBV3-2; clone_size: .; j_call: TRBJ2-1; cdr3_nt: TGTGCCAGCAGCCATTCAGCGGGAGGTCCCCCTGAGCAGTTCTTC; cdr3_aa: CASSHSAGGPPEQFF
d_call: .; v_call: TRBV6-5; clone_size: .; j_call: TRBJ2-1; cdr3_nt: TGTGCCAGCAGTTCGACAGAGCTTGAGCAGTTCTTC; cdr3_aa: CASSSTELEQFF
d_call: .; v_call: TRBV29-1; clone_size: .; j_call: TRBJ2-1; cdr3_nt: TGCAGCGTACGTCTAGCGAGCAATGAGCAGTTCTTC; cdr3_aa: CSVRLASNEQFF
d_call: .; v_call: TRBV10-2; clone_size: .; j_call: TRBJ1-4; cdr3_nt: TGCGCCAGCAACCCTGGGGCCGGTGAAAAACTGTTTTTT; cdr3_aa: CASNPGAGEKLFF
d_call: TRBD1; v_call: TRBV2; clone_size: .; j_call: TRBJ1-6; cdr3_nt: TGTGCCAGCAGGAGGGGGCGCGATTCACCCCTCCACTTT; cdr3_aa: CASRRGRDSPLHF
d_call: TRBD2; v_call: TRBV6-5; clone_size: .; j_call: TRBJ2-1; cdr3_nt: TGTGCCAGCAGTCCGGGGGGCTCCTACAATGAGCAGTTCTTC; cdr3_aa: CASSPGGSYNEQFF
d_call: .; v_call: TRBV2; clone_size: .; j_call: TRBJ2-3; cdr3_nt: TGTGCCAGCAGTCCCCGAGACAGTTATACGCAGTATTTT; cdr3_aa: CASSPRDSYTQYF
d_call: .; v_call: TRBV7-9; clone_size: .; j_call: TRBJ1-2; cdr3_nt: TGTGCCAGCAGCCCACAGGGAAATGGCTACACCTTC; cdr3_aa: CASSPQGNGYTF
d_call: .; v_call: TRBV4-1; clone_size: .; j_call: TRBJ2-7; cdr3_nt: TGCGCCAGCAGCCAAACCGGGGTTTTCGAGCAGTACTTC; cdr3_aa: CASSQTGVFEQYF
d_call: .; v_call: TRBV5-1; clone_size: .; j_call: TRBJ1-2; cdr3_nt: TGCGCCAGCAGCTTGGAGGAGACTCCCAGCTATGGCTACACCTTC; cdr3_aa: CASSLEETPSYGYTF
d_call: TRBD1; v_call: TRBV6-6; clone_size: .; j_call: TRBJ1-6; cdr3_nt: TGTGCCAGCAGTAAACGGACAGGGAACAATTCACCCCTCCACTTT; cdr3_aa: CASSKRTGNNSPLHF
d_call: .; v_call: TRBV7-2; clone_size: .; j_call: TRBJ2-3; cdr3_nt: TGTGCCAGCAGCAGGATTTTTAGCGGCACAGATACGCAGTATTTT; cdr3_aa: CASSRIFSGTDTQYF
d_call: TRBD1; v_call: TRBV6-4; clone_size: once; j_call: TRBJ1-2; cdr3_nt: TGTGCCAGCAGTGATTCCGGGACAGGGATGGATGGCTACACCTTC; cdr3_aa: CASSDSGTGMDGYTF
d_call: TRBD2; v_call: TRBV6-2/TRBV6-3; clone_size: .; j_call: TRBJ2-4; cdr3_nt: TGTGCCAGCAGTACGGGGGGGGGCATTCAGTACTTC; cdr3_aa: CASSTGGGIQYF
d_call: .; v_call: TRBV5-1; clone_size: .; j_call: TRBJ2-1; cdr3_nt: TGCGCCAGCAGCCTGGAGGCAGGAGGGGTTTTGGGTGAGCAGTTCTTC; cdr3_aa: CASSLEAGGVLGEQFF
d_call: TRBD1; v_call: TRBV7-2; clone_size: .; j_call: TRBJ1-1; cdr3_nt: TGTGCCAGCAGCTTGACGACAGGGTGGGCTTTCTTT; cdr3_aa: CASSLTTGWAFF
d_call: TRBD1; v_call: TRBV6-2/TRBV6-3; clone_size: .; j_call: TRBJ1-5; cdr3_nt: TGTGCCAGCAGCCGACAGGGTGATCAGCCCCAGCATTTT; cdr3_aa: CASSRQGDQPQHF
d_call: .; v_call: TRBV6-5; clone_size: .; j_call: TRBJ1-6; cdr3_nt: TGTGCCAGCACGGCAGGTGATAATTCACCCCTCCACTTT; cdr3_aa: CASTAGDNSPLHF
d_call: .; v_call: TRBV7-9; clone_size: .; j_call: TRBJ2-7; cdr3_nt: TGTGCCAGCAGCAGTTCGGGGTACGAGCAGTACTTC; cdr3_aa: CASSSSGYEQYF
d_call: .; v_call: TRBV11-3; clone_size: .; j_call: TRBJ1-5; cdr3_nt: TGTGCCAGCAGGTGCGTCCGCTTCACCTATAGCAATCAGCCCCAGCATTTT; cdr3_aa: CASRCVRFTYSNQPQHF
d_call: TRBD2; v_call: TRBV6-2/TRBV6-3; clone_size: .; j_call: TRBJ2-7; cdr3_nt: TGTGCCAGCAGCCGTCTAGCGGGGAGCTCCTACGAGCAGTACTTC; cdr3_aa: CASSRLAGSSYEQYF
d_call: TRBD1; v_call: TRBV10-3; clone_size: .; j_call: TRBJ1-2; cdr3_nt: TGTGCCATCAGTGAGTGGTCTCCGGGACAGGGGAATGGCTACACCTTC; cdr3_aa: CAISEWSPGQGNGYTF
d_call: TRBD1; v_call: TRBV7-6; clone_size: once; j_call: TRBJ1-2; cdr3_nt: TGTGCCAGCAGCGGCCATCCCGAACAGGGGTACTATGGCTACACCTTC; cdr3_aa: CASSGHPEQGYYGYTF
d_call: .; v_call: TRBV4-2; clone_size: .; j_call: TRBJ2-4; cdr3_nt: TGTGCCAGCAGCCAAGATTGGACACCCGAAAACATTCAGTACTTC; cdr3_aa: CASSQDWTPENIQYF
d_call: TRBD2; v_call: TRBV5-1; clone_size: .; j_call: TRBJ2-3; cdr3_nt: TGCGCCAGCAGCTTGGGACTAGCGGAGCTCACAGATACGCAGTATTTT; cdr3_aa: CASSLGLAELTDTQYF
d_call: TRBD1; v_call: TRBV5-6; clone_size: .; j_call: TRBJ2-1; cdr3_nt: TGTGCCAGCAGCCACAGGACAGGGTGGAACAATGAGCAGTTCTTC; cdr3_aa: CASSHRTGWNNEQFF
d_call: .; v_call: TRBV6-6; clone_size: .; j_call: TRBJ2-7; cdr3_nt: TGTGCCAGCAGTTATTCAGACAAGGGGAACGAGCAGTACTTC; cdr3_aa: CASSYSDKGNEQYF
d_call: TRBD1; v_call: TRBV5-1; clone_size: .; j_call: TRBJ1-2; cdr3_nt: TGCGCCAGTAGGACAGGGGGTCCGGGCTATGGCTACACCTTC; cdr3_aa: CASRTGGPGYGYTF
d_call: .; v_call: TRBV28; clone_size: .; j_call: TRBJ1-1; cdr3_nt: TGTGCCAGCAGTTTAACCAGGGTGGCCGCTGAAGCTTTCTTT; cdr3_aa: CASSLTRVAAEAFF
d_call: .; v_call: TRBV7-2; clone_size: medium-sized; j_call: TRBJ2-2; cdr3_nt: TGTGCCAGCAGCAAGACAGGTTACACCGGGGAGCTGTTTTTT; cdr3_aa: CASSKTGYTGELFF
d_call: TRBD1; v_call: TRBV30; clone_size: .; j_call: TRBJ2-7; cdr3_nt: TGTGCTATAACAGGGGCGACAGGTCCCTACGAGCAGTACTTC; cdr3_aa: CAITGATGPYEQYF
d_call: .; v_call: TRBV27; clone_size: .; j_call: TRBJ2-7; cdr3_nt: TGTGCCAGCAGTTTCTTGGAGCGAACCTACGAGCAGTACTTC; cdr3_aa: CASSFLERTYEQYF
d_call: TRBD1; v_call: TRBV5-4; clone_size: .; j_call: TRBJ2-3; cdr3_nt: TGTGCCAGCAGCTCCGGACAGGGTCTTAGCACAGATACGCAGTATTTT; cdr3_aa: CASSSGQGLSTDTQYF